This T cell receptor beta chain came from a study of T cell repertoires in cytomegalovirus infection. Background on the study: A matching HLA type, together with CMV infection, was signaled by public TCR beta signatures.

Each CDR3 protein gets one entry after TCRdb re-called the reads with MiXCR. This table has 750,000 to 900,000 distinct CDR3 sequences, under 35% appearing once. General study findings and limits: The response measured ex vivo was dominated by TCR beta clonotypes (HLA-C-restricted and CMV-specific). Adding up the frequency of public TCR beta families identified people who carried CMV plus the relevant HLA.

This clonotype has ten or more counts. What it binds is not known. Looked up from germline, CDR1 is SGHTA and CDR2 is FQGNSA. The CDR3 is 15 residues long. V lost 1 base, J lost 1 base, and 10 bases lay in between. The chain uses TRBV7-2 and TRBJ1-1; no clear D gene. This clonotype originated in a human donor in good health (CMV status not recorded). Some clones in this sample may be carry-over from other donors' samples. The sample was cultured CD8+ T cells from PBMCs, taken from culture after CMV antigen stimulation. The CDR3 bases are TGTGCCAGCAGCTTAGGGGCCACAGAGAACACTGAAGCTTTCTTT. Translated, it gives CASSLGATENTEAFF.